A selection of T cell receptor beta chains follows, all from one sample in a study of T cells expressing NK-cell markers. TCRdb re-called the 5' RACE reads; one entry per CDR3 protein, DNA not given. The sample's table shows some 150,000 distinct CDR3 sequences. Input material: blood T cells: a sorted CD56 or NKG2C T cell subset, CD4+ or CD8+ T cells, or bulk PBMC T cells (not recorded which). All receptors derive from a woman aged 50 to 60 in good health. Each CDR3 is given with its conserved first and last residue.

V gene: TRBV25-1; CDR3 length: 14; J gene: TRBJ2-5; CDR3 protein: CASSDGQGRETQYF
V gene: TRBV7-9; CDR3 length: 16; J gene: TRBJ1-1; CDR3 protein: CASSLRTTHGFTEAFF
V gene: TRBV4-1; CDR3 length: 14; J gene: TRBJ2-1; CDR3 protein: CASSQDPGRDEQFF
V gene: TRBV10-3; CDR3 length: 13; J gene: TRBJ1-1; CDR3 protein: CAISERGVTEAFF
V gene: TRBV7-3; CDR3 length: 14; J gene: TRBJ2-7; CDR3 protein: CASSSGTSNDEQYF
V gene: TRBV5-1; CDR3 length: 16; J gene: TRBJ2-3; CDR3 protein: CASSEGGIAGVDTQYF
V gene: TRBV19; CDR3 length: 15; J gene: TRBJ2-1; CDR3 protein: CASSNHRLADNEQFF
V gene: TRBV6-1; CDR3 length: 16; J gene: TRBJ2-1; CDR3 protein: CASSEERFSSYNEQFF
V gene: TRBV12-3/TRBV12-4; CDR3 length: 15; J gene: TRBJ1-3; CDR3 protein: CASSLIDSSGNTIYF
V gene: TRBV5-1; CDR3 length: 15; J gene: TRBJ2-7; CDR3 protein: CASSEGPMLSYEQYF
V gene: TRBV7-9; CDR3 length: 12; J gene: TRBJ1-5; CDR3 protein: CASSLGTADQHF
V gene: TRBV6-1; CDR3 length: 14; J gene: TRBJ2-2; CDR3 protein: CASSAWMNTGELFF
V gene: TRBV9; CDR3 length: 16; J gene: TRBJ2-2; CDR3 protein: CASSDPGGSSTGELFF
V gene: TRBV20-1; CDR3 length: 14; J gene: TRBJ2-7; CDR3 protein: CSARDGGDHYEQYF
V gene: TRBV7-2; CDR3 length: 14; J gene: TRBJ2-1; CDR3 protein: CASSLSLTYNEQFF
V gene: TRBV6-5; CDR3 length: 13; J gene: TRBJ2-2; CDR3 protein: CASSYSSTGELFF